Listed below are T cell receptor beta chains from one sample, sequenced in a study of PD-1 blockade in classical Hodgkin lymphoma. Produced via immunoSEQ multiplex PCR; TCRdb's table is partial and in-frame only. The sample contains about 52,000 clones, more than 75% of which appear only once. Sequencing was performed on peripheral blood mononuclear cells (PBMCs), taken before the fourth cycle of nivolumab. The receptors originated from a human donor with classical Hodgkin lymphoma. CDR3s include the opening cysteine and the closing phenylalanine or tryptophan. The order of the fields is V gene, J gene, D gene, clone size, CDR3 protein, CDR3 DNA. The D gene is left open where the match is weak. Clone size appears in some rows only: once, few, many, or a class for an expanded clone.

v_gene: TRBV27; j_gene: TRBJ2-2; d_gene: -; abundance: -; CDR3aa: CASSLLPPPGELFF; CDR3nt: TGTGCCAGCAGTTTACTACCACCTCCCGGGGAGCTGTTTTTT
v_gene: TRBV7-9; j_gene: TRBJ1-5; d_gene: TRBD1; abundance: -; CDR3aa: CASSLGDRPNQPQHF; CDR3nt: TGTGCCAGCAGCTTAGGGGACAGGCCCAATCAGCCCCAGCATTTT
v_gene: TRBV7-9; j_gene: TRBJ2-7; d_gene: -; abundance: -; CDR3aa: CASSSRKDGTYEQYF; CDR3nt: TGTGCCAGCAGCTCCAGGAAGGACGGGACCTACGAGCAGTACTTC
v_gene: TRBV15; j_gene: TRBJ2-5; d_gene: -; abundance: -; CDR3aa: CATSRDSAETQYF; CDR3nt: TGTGCCACCAGCAGAGATTCAGCCGAGACCCAGTACTTC
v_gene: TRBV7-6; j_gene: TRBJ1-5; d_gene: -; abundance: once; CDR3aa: CASSLAGGSNQPQHF; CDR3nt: TGTGCCAGCAGCTTAGCGGGGGGTAGCAATCAGCCCCAGCATTTT
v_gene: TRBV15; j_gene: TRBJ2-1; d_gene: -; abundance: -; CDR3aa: CATSRDSTANEQFF; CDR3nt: TGTGCCACCAGCAGAGATTCAACAGCTAATGAGCAGTTCTTC
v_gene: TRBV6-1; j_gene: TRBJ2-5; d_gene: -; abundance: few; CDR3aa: CASSPKEMGVQYF; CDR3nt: TGTGCCAGCAGCCCAAAGGAGATGGGCGTTCAGTACTTC
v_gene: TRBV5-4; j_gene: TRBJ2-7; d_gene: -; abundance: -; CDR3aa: CASSSAAEDIYEQYF; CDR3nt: TGTGCCAGCAGCTCCGCCGCCGAGGACATCTACGAGCAGTACTTC
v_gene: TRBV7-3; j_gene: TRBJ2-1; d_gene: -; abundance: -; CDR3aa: CASSLYSGPYNEQFF; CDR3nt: TGTGCCAGCAGCTTATATAGCGGCCCCTACAATGAGCAGTTCTTC
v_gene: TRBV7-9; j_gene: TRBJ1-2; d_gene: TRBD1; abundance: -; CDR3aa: CASSRKTGAHYGYTF; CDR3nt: TGTGCCAGCAGCCGAAAGACAGGGGCCCACTATGGCTACACCTTC
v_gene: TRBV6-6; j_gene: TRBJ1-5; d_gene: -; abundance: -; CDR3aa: CASSFRGDQPQHF; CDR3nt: TGTGCCAGCAGTTTCAGGGGAGATCAGCCCCAGCATTTT
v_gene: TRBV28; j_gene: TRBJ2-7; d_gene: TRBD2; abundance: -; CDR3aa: CASGLAGSYEQYF; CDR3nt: TGTGCCAGCGGACTAGCGGGCTCCTACGAGCAGTACTTC
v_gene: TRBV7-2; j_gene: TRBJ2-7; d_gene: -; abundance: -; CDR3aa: CASTLDSGGSSYEQYF; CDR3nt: TGTGCCAGCACCCTCGACTCAGGCGGCAGCTCCTACGAGCAGTACTTC
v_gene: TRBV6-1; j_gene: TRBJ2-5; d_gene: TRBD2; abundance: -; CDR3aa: CASSEALQAGGPRGETQYF; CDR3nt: TGTGCCAGCAGTGAAGCGCTTCAAGCGGGAGGGCCCCGTGGAGAGACCCAGTACTTC
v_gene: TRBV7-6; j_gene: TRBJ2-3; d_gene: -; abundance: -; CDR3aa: CASSTDSGAADTQYF; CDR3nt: TGTGCTAGCAGCACGGATTCAGGGGCGGCAGATACGCAGTATTTT
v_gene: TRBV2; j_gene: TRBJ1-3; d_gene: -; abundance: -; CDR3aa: CASSVESSGNTIYF; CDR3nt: TGTGCCAGCAGTGTGGAGAGCTCTGGAAACACCATATATTTT
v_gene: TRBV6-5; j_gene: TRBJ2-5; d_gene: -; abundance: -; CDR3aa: CASSSFSVRLETQYF; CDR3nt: TGTGCCAGCAGTTCCTTTAGCGTTCGGTTGGAGACCCAGTACTTC
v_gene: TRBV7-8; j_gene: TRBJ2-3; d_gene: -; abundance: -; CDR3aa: CASSLALAGLYF; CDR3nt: TGTGCCAGCAGCTTAGCCCTAGCCGGACTTTATTTT
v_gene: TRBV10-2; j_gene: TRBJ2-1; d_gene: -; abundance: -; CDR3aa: CASSGRTYNEQFF; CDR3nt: TGCGCCAGCAGTGGGAGGACCTACAATGAGCAGTTCTTC
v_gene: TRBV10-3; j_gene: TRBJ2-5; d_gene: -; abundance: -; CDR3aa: CAISELWERRETQYF; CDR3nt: TGTGCCATCAGTGAGTTGTGGGAGCGTCGGGAGACCCAGTACTTC
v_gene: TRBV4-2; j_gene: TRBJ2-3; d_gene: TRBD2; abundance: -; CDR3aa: CASSLGLAASTDTQYF; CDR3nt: TGTGCCAGCAGCCTCGGACTAGCGGCTAGCACAGATACGCAGTATTTT
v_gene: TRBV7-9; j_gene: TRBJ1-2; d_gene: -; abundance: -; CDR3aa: CASSLVLRIGGNGYTF; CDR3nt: TGTGCCAGCAGCTTAGTCCTAAGGATTGGAGGGAATGGCTACACCTTC
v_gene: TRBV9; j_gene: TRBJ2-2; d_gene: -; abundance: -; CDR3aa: CASSARDPGELFF; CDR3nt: TGTGCCAGCAGCGCAAGGGACCCCGGGGAGCTGTTTTTT
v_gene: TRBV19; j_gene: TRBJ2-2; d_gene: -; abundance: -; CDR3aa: CARRLASNTGELFF; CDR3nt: TGTGCCAGGAGACTGGCCTCGAACACCGGGGAGCTGTTTTTT
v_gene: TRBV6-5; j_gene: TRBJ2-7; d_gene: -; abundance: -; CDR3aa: CASSYNPLVYEQYF; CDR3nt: TGTGCCAGCAGTTACAACCCCCTAGTCTACGAGCAGTACTTC
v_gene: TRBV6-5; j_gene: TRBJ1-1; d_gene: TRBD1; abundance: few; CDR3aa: CASRADREREWEAFF; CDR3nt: TGTGCCAGCAGAGCGGACAGGGAGCGCGAGTGGGAAGCTTTCTTT
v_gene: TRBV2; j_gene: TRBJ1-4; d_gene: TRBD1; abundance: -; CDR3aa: CASSETKTGGNEKLFF; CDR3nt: TGTGCCAGCAGTGAAACTAAGACAGGGGGCAACGAAAAACTGTTTTTT
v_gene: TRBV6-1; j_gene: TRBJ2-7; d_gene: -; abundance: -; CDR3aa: CASSVGGNSYEQYF; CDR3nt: TGTGCCAGCAGTGTGGGCGGCAACTCCTACGAGCAGTACTTC
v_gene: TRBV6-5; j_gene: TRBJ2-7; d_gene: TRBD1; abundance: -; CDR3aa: CASRPGTGVYEQYF; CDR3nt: TGTGCCAGCAGGCCCGGGACAGGGGTCTACGAGCAGTACTTC
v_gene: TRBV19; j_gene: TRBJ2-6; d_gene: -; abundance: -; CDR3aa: CASSSQGYGANVLTF; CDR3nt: TGTGCCAGTAGTTCACAGGGTTACGGGGCCAACGTCCTGACTTTC
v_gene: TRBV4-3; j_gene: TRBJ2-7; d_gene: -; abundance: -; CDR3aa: CASSFGTGVSYEQYF; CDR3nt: TGCGCCAGCAGTTTTGGAACAGGAGTCTCCTACGAGCAGTACTTC
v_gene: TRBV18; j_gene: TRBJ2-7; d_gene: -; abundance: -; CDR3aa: CASSPPVSSYEQYF; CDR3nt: TGTGCCAGCTCACCACCGGTGTCTAGCTACGAGCAGTACTTC
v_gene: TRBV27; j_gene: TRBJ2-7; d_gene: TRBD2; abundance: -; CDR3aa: CASSLGLAGSSRSSYEQYF; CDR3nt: TGTGCCAGCAGTTTAGGGTTAGCGGGATCATCTAGGAGCTCCTACGAGCAGTACTTC
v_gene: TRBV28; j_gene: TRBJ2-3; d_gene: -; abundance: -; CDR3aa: CASTRVYADTQYF; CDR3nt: TGTGCCAGCACCCGTGTTTATGCGGATACGCAGTATTTT
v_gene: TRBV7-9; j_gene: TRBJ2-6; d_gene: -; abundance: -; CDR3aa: CASVPLSGANVLTF; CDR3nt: TGTGCCAGCGTCCCCCTATCTGGGGCCAACGTCCTGACTTTC
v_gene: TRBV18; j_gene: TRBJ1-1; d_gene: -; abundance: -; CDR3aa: CASSPGALNTEAFF; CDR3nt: TGTGCCAGCTCACCCGGGGCCCTGAACACTGAAGCTTTCTTT
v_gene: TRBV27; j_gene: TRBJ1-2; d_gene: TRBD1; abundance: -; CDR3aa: CASRSGDRGYGYTF; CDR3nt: TGTGCCAGCAGGTCCGGTGACAGGGGCTATGGCTACACCTTC
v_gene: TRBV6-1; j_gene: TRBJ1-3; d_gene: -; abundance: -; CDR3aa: CASQESGNTIYF; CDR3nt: TGTGCCAGCCAGGAATCTGGAAACACCATATATTTT
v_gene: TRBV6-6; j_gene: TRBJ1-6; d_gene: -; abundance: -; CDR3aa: CASSYLQGPNSPLHF; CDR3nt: TGTGCCAGCAGTTACTTACAGGGCCCCAATTCACCCCTCCACTTT
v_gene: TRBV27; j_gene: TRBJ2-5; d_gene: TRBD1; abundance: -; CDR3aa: CASGGQGKETQYF; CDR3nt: TGTGCCAGCGGGGGACAGGGCAAAGAGACCCAGTACTTC
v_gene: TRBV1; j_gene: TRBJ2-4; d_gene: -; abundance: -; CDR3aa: CTSSQDKNIQYF; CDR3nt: TGCACCAGCAGCCAAGACAAAAACATTCAGTACTTC
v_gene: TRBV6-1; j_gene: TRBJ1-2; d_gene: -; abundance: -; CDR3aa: CASSPGDYGYTF; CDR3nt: TGTGCCAGCAGTCCAGGGGATTATGGCTACACCTTC
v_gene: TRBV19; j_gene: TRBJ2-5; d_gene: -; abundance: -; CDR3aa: CASSIPGSETQYF; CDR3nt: TGTGCCAGTAGTATTCCGGGATCCGAGACCCAGTACTTC